The clone carrying this T cell receptor beta chain was seen a handful of times. The antigen is undetermined. These data come from a study of cytomegalovirus exposure and HLA in healthy donors. Study results and caveats: CMV serostatus was the sole immune exposure data available. Earlier analysis yielded a pattern in which most TCR beta V segments were productive about 90% or about 30% of the time. A later analysis, which compared TCR beta chains of equal frequency, found the HLA-associated ones more clonally expanded.

From germline, CDR1 is MDHEN and CDR2 SYDVKM. The CDR3 is 17 residues long. Trimming removed 8 bases at V and 3 bases at J, with 25 bases between. Both 60 Vbeta primers and 13 Jbeta primers went into the PCR. Libraries were prepared by immunoSEQ multiplex PCR; TCRdb keeps only in-frame clonotypes and omits some of them. The repertoire consists of 100,000 to 150,000 clones, with 65% to 80% occurring once and the leading ten covering approximately 4.2%. This receptor was taken from a male donor in good health and CMV-seropositive. Sequencing was done on a sample of PBMCs. The genes are TRBV28 and TRBJ1-2, with a tentative D call TRBD1 (6 bases). CDR3 residues: CASDPPPPRGAHYGYTF. The CDR3 coding sequence is TGTGCCAGCGATCCTCCTCCCCCCAGGGGCGCACACTATGGCTACACCTTC.